The present T cell receptor (beta chain) was sequenced within a study of cytomegalovirus exposure and HLA in healthy donors. General study findings and limits: Associated with cytomegalovirus, according to the listing, were around 170 TCR beta chains. Another analysis was done later, and it associated roughly 15,000 TCR beta sequences with HLA alleles at 0.05 false discovery rate. Most subjects had HLA-A and HLA-B alleles reportedly predicted accurately by TCR beta sequences.

This CDR3 has 16 amino acids. V shed 3 bases, J shed 2 bases, and the junction held 7 bases outside the gene matches. Per the germline V gene, CDR1 is SGHNT and CDR2 is YYREEE (reference sequence). The PCR contained 60 Vbeta and 13 Jbeta primers. In the original processing: In a later analysis, approximately 80 million unique TCR beta chains included roughly 11 million shared by two or more donors. TCRdb keeps only in-frame clones here, not all; method: immunoSEQ multiplex PCR. That table is the source of V, J and clone size, and D and trimming were worked out from the DNA. In the table there are approximately 140,000 clones, about 75% of which are singletons. As regards this clone: Antigen unknown.

The sequence was collected from a man between 18 and 29 years old in good health and CMV-seronegative. This chain connects TRBV5-4 to TRBJ2-5, with 10 nucleotides matching TRBD1. What was sequenced was PBMCs. CDR3 sequence (DNA): TGTGCCAGCAGCTCGCCCCCGGGACAGGGGCAAGAGACCCAGTACTTC. This gives the protein CASSSPPGQGQETQYF. The variable domain in full, with the rest retrieved from reference TRBV5-4 and TRBJ2-5, is ETGVTQSPTHLIKTRGQQVTLRCSSQSGHNTVSWYQQALGQGPQFIFQYYREEENGRGNFPPRFSGLQFPNYSSELNVNALELDDSALYLCASSSPPGQGQETQYFGPGTRLLVL.